Below are 27 T cell receptor beta chains sequenced from a single sample in a study of cytomegalovirus exposure and HLA in healthy donors. Primers included in the PCR were 60 Vbeta and 13 Jbeta primers. Profiled with immunoSEQ multiplex PCR; TCRdb holds only in-frame clones, not every one. The sample contains some 200,000 clones, just under 80% of which appear only once. Sequencing was done on a sample of PBMCs. All receptors come from a female donor in good health and CMV-seronegative.

The chain uses TRBV25-1 and TRBJ2-3, with D perhaps TRBD1 (5 bases). In germline, CDR1 is MGHDK, CDR2 SYGVNS. This CDR3 has 14 residues. The V gene lost 1 base and the J gene lost 5 bases, with 10 bases spanning the gap. The CDR3 coding sequence is TGTGCCAGCAGTGAATCTCAGGGTAGAGATACGCAGTATTTT. Translated: CASSESQGRDTQYF.

The rearrangement links TRBV4-1 to TRBJ2-7, with 8 bases aligning to TRBD2. The germline gives CDR1 MGHRA, CDR2 YSYEKL. This CDR3 has 14 amino acids. The junction had 1 base not matched to a gene; V was cut back by 0 bases and J by 3 bases. CDR3 residues: CASSQDRGGYEQYF. CDR3 DNA: TGCGCCAGCAGCCAAGATCGGGGGGGCTACGAGCAGTACTTC.

The rearrangement uses TRBV5-1 and TRBJ2-1, with 8 bases aligning to TRBD2. CDR1 and CDR2 (germline): SGHRS, YFSETQ. Trimming cost V 1 base and J 6 bases; bases outside gene matches: 6. This CDR3 is 15 amino acids long. CDR3: CASSLLGGVGNEQFF. CDR3 in DNA: TGCGCCAGCAGCTTGCTCGGGGGGGTGGGCAATGAGCAGTTCTTC.

CDR3 amino acids: CASSMTGGVYEQYF. For the CDR3, the DNA is TGTGCCAGCAGCATGACAGGGGGCGTCTACGAGCAGTACTTC. This sequence joins TRBV7-2 and TRBJ2-7; TRBD1 matches at 10 bases. V was pared by 5 bases and J by 3 bases, with 4 bases of the junction left unmatched. The germline V gene has CDR1 SGHTA and CDR2 FQGNSA. The CDR3 consists of 14 residues. Supplemented by reference TRBV7-2 and TRBJ2-7, the full variable domain reads GAGVSQSPSNKVTEKGKDVELRCDPISGHTALYWYRQSLGQGLEFLIYFQGNSAPDKSGLPSDRFSAERTGGSVSTLTIQRTQQEDSAVYLCASSMTGGVYEQYFGPGTRLTVT.

In nucleotides, the CDR3 is TGTGCCTGGAGTGTACGGGGTTCGAACACTGAAGCTTTCTTT. Protein: CAWSVRGSNTEAFF. The chain has TRBV30 and TRBJ1-1; D is uncertain. The germline V gene encodes CDR1 GTSNPN and CDR2 SVGIG (reference sequence). V dropped 0 bases and J dropped 1 base, with 9 bases sitting between them. This CDR3 region has 14 residues.

The chain joins TRBV6-1 to TRBJ2-5, with TRBD1 identical over 7 bases. Germline V gene lookup returns CDR1 MNHNS and CDR2 SASEGT. V gave up 8 bases and J gave up 4 bases; unmatched junction bases: 13. The CDR3 length is 15 residues. DNA for the CDR3: TGTGCCAGCTCCTTCTCTCCGGGACAGTTAGAGACCCAGTACTTC. Its translation is CASSFSPGQLETQYF.

The V and J genes are TRBV11-3 and TRBJ2-3; TRBD2 is a possible D gene (5 bases). V shed 5 bases and J shed 6 bases, with 6 bases lying between them. CDR3 length equals 11 residues. Germline V gene data show CDR1 as SGHNT and CDR2 as YENEEA. The CDR3 nucleotides are TGTGCCAGCAGCCGAGGGGATACGCAGTATTTT. Its protein is CASSRGDTQYF.

The chain joins TRBV30 to TRBJ1-2; 9 bases align to TRBD1. Germline V lookup: CDR1 GTSNPN, CDR2 SVGIG (reference sequence). Unmatched junction bases numbered 10, after V lost 0 bases and J lost 2 bases. CDR3 size: 17 residues. The DNA of the CDR3 is TGTGCCTGGAGTGTAAGAATCCGGGGACAGGGAAACTATGGCTACACCTTC. This encodes CAWSVRIRGQGNYGYTF.

In DNA form, the CDR3 reads TGCAGCGTTGAGGGACAGAACTATGGCTACACCTTC. Encoded protein: CSVEGQNYGYTF. The chain combines TRBV29-1 with TRBJ1-2; TRBD1 aligns across 7 bases. V dropped 3 bases and J dropped 2; count of bases not matched to a gene: 0. The CDR3 consists of 12 residues. In germline, CDR1 is SQVTM, CDR2 ANQGSEA.

The table lists this clone with a count of one. The chain links TRBV9 to TRBJ2-5; TRBD2 aligns across 10 bases. CDR3 size: 16 residues. V lost 3 bases to trimming and J lost 2 bases; unmatched junction nucleotides: 7. The V gene's germline CDR1 is SGDLS and CDR2 YYNGEE. The CDR3 is CASSASGGARQETQYF. Here the CDR3 DNA reads TGTGCCAGCAGCGCGAGCGGGGGGGCCCGGCAAGAGACCCAGTACTTC.

The J gene is TRBJ2-2, the V gene TRBV7-2; 13 nucleotides agree with TRBD2. This CDR3 is 18 amino acids long. The trim removed 4 bases at V and 3 bases at J, leaving 8 bases unmatched. Germline-derived CDR1 and CDR2 are SGHTA and FQGNSA. In DNA form, the CDR3 reads TGTGCCAGCAGCTCCCCCGGGACTAGCGGGACTTACACCGGGGAGCTGTTTTTT. It specifies CASSSPGTSGTYTGELFF.

In its sample, this clone was seen a few times. CDR3 nucleotides: TGTGCCAGCAGCTCGGCGGCTACTTTATACAATGAGCAGTTCTTC. It codes for CASSSAATLYNEQFF. The chain carries TRBV5-4 and TRBJ2-1, with D hard to call. Trimming took 3 bases from V and 4 from J, leaving 14 bases between them. CDR3 length: 15 amino acids. CDR1 SGHNT and CDR2 YYREEE come from the germline V gene (reference sequence).

The rearrangement uses TRBV6-1 and TRBJ1-6; no clear D gene. Trimming stripped 3 bases from V and 3 bases from J, with 9 bases between. CDR1 and CDR2 (germline): MNHNS, SASEGT. The length of the CDR3 is 15 residues. CDR3 protein: CASSEAEIYNSPLHF. Here the CDR3 DNA reads TGTGCCAGCAGTGAGGCGGAAATCTATAATTCACCCCTCCACTTT.

V usage is TRBV5-1 and J usage is TRBJ2-3; 11 bases match TRBD2. Germline V lookup: CDR1 SGHRS, CDR2 YFSETQ. This CDR3 has 15 amino acids. V was pared by 4 bases and J by 6 bases, with 7 bases of the junction left unmatched. CDR3 sequence (DNA): TGCGCCAGCAGCCCAATACTAGCGGGAGAGGATACGCAGTATTTT. Translation: CASSPILAGEDTQYF.

This clone has a handful of counts. This rearrangement joins TRBV6-5 to TRBJ2-7, with D uncertain. Germline V gene sequence: CDR1 MNHEY, CDR2 SVGAGI. V lost 7 bases to trimming and J lost 0 bases, with 10 bases between them. CDR3 length equals 13 residues. The DNA of the CDR3 is TGTGCCAGCACAGACTCGAGCTCCTACGAGCAGTACTTC. It is translated as CASTDSSSYEQYF.

This chain uses TRBV4-1 with TRBJ2-7, with TRBD1 matching over 8 bases. CDR1 MGHRA and CDR2 YSYEKL come from the germline V gene. The CDR3 is 15 residues long. V was clipped by 3 bases and J by 7 bases; unmatched bases: 11. The CDR3 loop reads CASSQEERTGTEQYF. CDR3 DNA sequence: TGCGCCAGCAGCCAGGAAGAACGGACAGGGACTGAGCAGTACTTC.

The chain recombines TRBV12-2 with TRBJ2-2; no check of the table's D call, TRBD2, against the DNA was made. TRBV12-2 is labeled a pseudogene. This CDR3 is built from 16 residues. The CDR3 loop reads CASRPPPTGATGELFF. For the CDR3, the DNA is TGTGCAAGTCGCCCACCTCCGACGGGAGCCACCGGGGAGCTGTTTTTT.

This rearrangement joins TRBV19 to TRBJ2-7; TRBD1 matches 9 bases. The CDR3 totals 14 residues. The germline V gene encodes CDR1 LNHDA and CDR2 SQIVND (reference sequence). V trimming: 3 bases; J trimming: 6 bases; junction bases outside the gene matches: 6. For the CDR3, the DNA is TGTGCCAGTAGTATCCTGACAGGGGGATCCGAGCAGTACTTC. The encoded protein is CASSILTGGSEQYF.

The rearrangement uses TRBV25-1 and TRBJ1-4; D is uncertain. Germline values: CDR1 MGHDK, CDR2 SYGVNS. The CDR3 has 15 amino acids. The ends were cut back, 5 bases at V and 7 bases at J, with 17 bases in the middle. CDR3 sequence reads: CASSLPRGGSEKLFF. CDR3 in DNA: TGTGCCAGCAGTCTCCCCCGTGGCGGGAGTGAAAAACTGTTTTTT. The full variable domain, in which reference TRBV25-1 and TRBJ1-4 provide the parts outside the CDR3, is EADIYQTPRYLVIGTGKKITLECSQTMGHDKMYWYQQDPGMELHLIHYSYGVNSTEKGDLSSESTVSRIRTEHFPLTLESARPSHTSQYLCASSLPRGGSEKLFFGSGTQLSVL.

CDR3 nucleotide sequence: TGTGCCAGCAGCTTGGGCGGGACCCAGTACTTC. Residues: CASSLGGTQYF. The chain has TRBV5-8 and TRBJ2-5; D uncertain. Per germline, CDR1 SGHTS and CDR2 YDEGEE. Trimming cost V 0 bases and J 7 bases, with 4 bases left between them. The CDR3 is 11 residues long.

The J gene is TRBJ1-2, the V gene TRBV5-6, with a weak D call TRBD1 (5 bases). The V gene lost 0 bases and the J gene lost 1 base, with 19 bases spanning the gap. The length of the CDR3 is 18 residues. CDR1 and CDR2 (germline): SGHDT, YYEEEE. CDR3 sequence (DNA): TGTGCCAGCAGCTTGGCAGGCAGGGTCCTTATCCGTAACTATGGCTACACCTTC. Translating gives CASSLAGRVLIRNYGYTF.

This clone appeared a few times. The V gene is TRBV5-1, the J gene TRBJ2-5; unclear D gene. CDR3 length equals 15 residues. Germline V lookup: CDR1 SGHRS, CDR2 YFSETQ. V lost 4 bases, J lost 2 bases, and 15 bases lay in between. CDR3 residues: CASSPLGPSQETQYF. CDR3 nucleotides: TGCGCCAGCAGCCCCCTGGGCCCCTCTCAAGAGACCCAGTACTTC.

Only one count was recorded for this clone. The chain carries TRBV7-9 and TRBJ2-7, with D possibly matching TRBD2 (6 bases). The CDR3 extends over 13 amino acids. The V end lost 5 bases, the J end lost 0 bases, and 8 bases lay between the germline ends. The germline V gene encodes CDR1 SEHNR and CDR2 FQNEAQ (reference sequence). In DNA form, the CDR3 reads TGTGCCAGCAGCGACGGGAGCTCCTACGAGCAGTACTTC. Its translation is CASSDGSSYEQYF.

This rearrangement joins TRBV28 to TRBJ2-7, with a weak D call TRBD1 (6 bases). Trimming removed 5 bases at V and 0 bases at J, with 14 bases between. The CDR3 is 15 amino acids. In germline, CDR1 is MDHEN, CDR2 SYDVKM. The DNA of the CDR3 is TGTGCCAGCAGTCACCAGGGGCCACGCTCCTACGAGCAGTACTTC. Translation: CASSHQGPRSYEQYF.

The CDR3 coding sequence is TGTGCCAGCAGTGAAGAGACAACTGGGGCCAACGTCCTGACTTTC. This codes for CASSEETTGANVLTF. J is TRBJ2-6 and V is TRBV25-1, with no clear D. Per germline, CDR1 MGHDK and CDR2 SYGVNS. The CDR3 spans 15 residues. V was cut by 2 bases and J by 2 bases, with 7 bases left in between.

The chain has TRBV18 and TRBJ1-1; D is unclear. CDR1 KGHSH and CDR2 LQKENI come from the germline V gene. Trimming removed 5 bases from V and 4 bases from J, with 11 bases in between. The CDR3 has 13 amino acids. The CDR3 sequence: CASSSDQITEAFF. The CDR3 DNA is TGTGCCAGCTCATCCGATCAGATCACTGAAGCTTTCTTT.

The CDR3 here is CASSPGQGLQETQYF. The CDR3, as DNA: TGTGCCAGCAGTCCGGGACAGGGGCTACAAGAGACCCAGTACTTC. This chain uses TRBV5-8 with TRBJ2-5; 10 bases agree with TRBD1. The CDR3 covers 15 residues. Germline CDR1 reads SGHTS; CDR2 reads YDEGEE. V gave up 5 bases and J gave up 2 bases; unmatched junction bases: 6.